This is a list of T cell receptor beta chains from one sample in a study of T cell repertoires in cytomegalovirus infection. TCRdb analysed the reads with MiXCR anew, one entry per CDR3 protein. This sample has about 530,000 distinct CDR3 sequences; about 26% occur once, and the top ten carry approximately 13%. Sequenced material: PBMCs. The source of these receptors is a human donor in good health (CMV status not recorded). Some clones in this sample may be carry-over from other donors' samples. Each CDR3 is given with its conserved first and last residue. The D gene is left open where the match is weak. Some rows have no size entry. The others give once, few or many, or a class for an expanded clone.

clone_size	d_call	v_call	j_call	cdr3_nt	cdr3_aa
NA	TRBD2	TRBV7-9	TRBJ2-3	TGTGCCAGCAGCTTAGGGGGACTAGCGGGAGCTGATACGCAGTATTTT	CASSLGGLAGADTQYF
few	TRBD2	TRBV19	TRBJ2-5	TGTGCCAGTAGTATCAGGGCTAGCGGGTATCAAGAGACCCAGTACTTC	CASSIRASGYQETQYF
NA	TRBD2	TRBV7-2	TRBJ2-7	TGTGCCAGCAGCCCTCGCCTAGCGGGAGGTCGGTACGAGCAGTACTTC	CASSPRLAGGRYEQYF
few	TRBD1	TRBV4-1	TRBJ1-5	TGCGCCAGCAGCCAAGAAGGGACAGGAATCGGGCAGCCCCAGCATTTT	CASSQEGTGIGQPQHF
few	NA	TRBV7-2	TRBJ2-5	TGTGCCAGCAGCTTAGAGGGGTTTTCGGGAGTCGTAAAGACCCAGTACTTC	CASSLEGFSGVVKTQYF
few	NA	TRBV6-2/TRBV6-3	TRBJ2-5	TGTGCCAGCAGTTATGCGGGACGTGAGACCCAGTACTTC	CASSYAGRETQYF
NA	NA	TRBV7-2	TRBJ1-1	TGTGCCAGCAGGGGGACCTTGGGGACTGAAGCTTTCTTT	CASRGTLGTEAFF
NA	TRBD1	TRBV20-1	TRBJ2-1	TGCAGTGCTAGATCCCAGGGGGCCTACGATGAGCAGTTCTTC	CSARSQGAYDEQFF
many	NA	TRBV7-2	TRBJ2-5	TGTGCCAGCAGCCTATTCCTTCAAGAGACCCAGTACTTC	CASSLFLQETQYF
NA	TRBD2	TRBV6-2/TRBV6-3	TRBJ2-5	TGTGCCAGCAGTTACCGCAGACTAGCGGGACAAGAGACCCAGTACTTC	CASSYRRLAGQETQYF
NA	NA	TRBV7-9	TRBJ1-2	TGTGCCAGCAGCTTACTCGGGACAAACCTCGGTGGCTACACCTTC	CASSLLGTNLGGYTF
NA	NA	TRBV28	TRBJ2-7	TGTGCCAGCAGTTTAGGGCAGGTGAGCTCCTACGAGCAGTACTTC	CASSLGQVSSYEQYF
NA	NA	TRBV7-2	TRBJ1-5	TGTGCCAGCAGCTTAGAACTTTTGCAGCCCCAGCATTTT	CASSLELLQPQHF
few	NA	TRBV18	TRBJ1-5	TGTGCCAGCTCACCAAGGCCAGGTGATAGCAATCAGCCCCAGCATTTT	CASSPRPGDSNQPQHF
NA	NA	TRBV2	TRBJ2-2	TGTGCCAGCAGTGGAGGCAGTGTCACCGGGGAGCTGTTTTTT	CASSGGSVTGELFF
NA	NA	TRBV20-1	TRBJ2-5	TGCAGTGCTAGAGATCAACAGGGAAGATTTCGGACCCAGTACTTC	CSARDQQGRFRTQYF
NA	TRBD1	TRBV27	TRBJ2-7	TGTGCCAGCAGCCGTTCCGGGACAGATGTTAAGCAGTACTTC	CASSRSGTDVKQYF
few	NA	TRBV20-1	TRBJ1-3	TGCAGTGCCATGTGGCTCTCTGGAAACACCATATATTTT	CSAMWLSGNTIYF
many	NA	TRBV12-3/TRBV12-4	TRBJ1-5	TGTGCCAGCAGCCTGGGGGGTTTTCGTCAGCCCCAGCATTTT	CASSLGGFRQPQHF
few	TRBD1	TRBV7-2	TRBJ2-1	TGTGCCAGCAGTTGGGGACAGGGGGCCCACAATGAGCAGTTCTTC	CASSWGQGAHNEQFF
few	NA	TRBV7-2	TRBJ2-2	TGTGCCAGCAGAGACGATTATAGTTACCCAGAGCTGTTTTTT	CASRDDYSYPELFF
NA	NA	TRBV12-3/TRBV12-4	TRBJ2-7	TGTGCCAGCAGTCCGCCCGGGCCCCTCCGCGCGGAGCAGTACTTC	CASSPPGPLRAEQYF
many	NA	TRBV12-3/TRBV12-4	TRBJ2-7	TGTGCCAGCAGCCTAGACAGCCTGGGGTACGAGCAGTACTTC	CASSLDSLGYEQYF
many	NA	TRBV7-2	TRBJ2-5	TGTGCCAGCAGCTTCGGACACCCAGGGCCAGAGACCCAGTACTTC	CASSFGHPGPETQYF
few	NA	TRBV20-1	TRBJ2-2	TGCAGTGCAGGGGCGGGGACCGGGGAGCTGTTTTTT	CSAGAGTGELFF
NA	TRBD1	TRBV5-1	TRBJ2-1	TGCGCCAGCAGCTCCCGGGACAGGAGCTCCTACAATGAGCAGTTCTTC	CASSSRDRSSYNEQFF
few	TRBD2	TRBV30	TRBJ2-1	TGTGCCTGGAGTGTAAAATCGGGCGGGAGGAATGAGCAGTTCTTC	CAWSVKSGGRNEQFF
NA	TRBD1	TRBV29-1	TRBJ2-2	TGCAGCGGGGGGACAGAGTTCACCGGGGAGCTGTTTTTT	CSGGTEFTGELFF
many	NA	TRBV6-5	TRBJ1-1	TGTGCCAGCAGCTCGGGGCTTCCGAACACTGAAGCTTTCTTT	CASSSGLPNTEAFF
NA	NA	TRBV28	TRBJ2-1	TGTGCCAGCAGTTTGTCCCCCCAAGACGAGCAGTTCTTC	CASSLSPQDEQFF
NA	TRBD2	TRBV7-6	TRBJ2-1	TGTGCCAGCAGCCAAACCTCTAGCGGGACCGAGCAGTTCTTC	CASSQTSSGTEQFF
NA	NA	TRBV19	TRBJ1-1	TGTGCCAGTAGATATCGGGCAGCAAGTATGAACACTGAAGCTTTCTTT	CASRYRAASMNTEAFF
few	NA	TRBV20-1	TRBJ2-6	TGCAGTGCTAGCGAGGGGGCCAACGTCCTGACTTTC	CSASEGANVLTF
many	TRBD2	TRBV7-2	TRBJ2-3	TGTGCCAGCAGCTTAGTTCCGGGAGGGAGCACAGATACGCAGTATTTT	CASSLVPGGSTDTQYF
many	NA	TRBV7-2	TRBJ2-4	TGTGCCAGCAGCTTAGCTCCCTTCGCATCACAGGGCGCGAACCAGTACTTC	CASSLAPFASQGANQYF
NA	TRBD2	TRBV4-2	TRBJ2-5	TGTGCCAGCAGCCAAGACGGAGGGACTAGCGGGAGGGCCGTGATGGAGACCCAGTACTTC	CASSQDGGTSGRAVMETQYF
NA	NA	TRBV29-1	TRBJ2-1	TGCAGCGTCTCCCCTAGTTTGTATGAGCAGTTCTTC	CSVSPSLYEQFF
many	TRBD2	TRBV7-9	TRBJ2-1	TGTGCCAGCAGCTTCGGACTAGCGGGGAACAATGAGCAGTTCTTC	CASSFGLAGNNEQFF
few	NA	TRBV5-4	TRBJ2-1	TGTGCCAGCAGCAGAGAGACGACTAGTAGTTACAATGAGCAGTTCTTC	CASSRETTSSYNEQFF
NA	NA	TRBV7-8	TRBJ2-1	TGTGCCAGCAGCTTAGATTGGGAAAATGAGCAGTTCTTC	CASSLDWENEQFF
NA	NA	TRBV19	TRBJ2-7	TGTGCCAGTAGTATAGTGAGTAGAGCCTACGAGCAGTACTTC	CASSIVSRAYEQYF
many	NA	TRBV7-2	TRBJ2-4	TGTGCCAGCAGTCCACCCCAGGTTGGGGGGAACATTCAGTACTTC	CASSPPQVGGNIQYF
few	NA	TRBV28	TRBJ1-5	TGTGCCAGCAGTCCCGGGACTTTCAATCAGCCCCAGCATTTT	CASSPGTFNQPQHF